This T cell receptor beta chain came from a study of a mutant IDH1 vaccine in newly diagnosed glioma. Study information: Radiotherapy, temozolomide, or both had been given previously, and both were given to most.

As to time point: week 35, safety follow-up. The content of each vaccine dose was 300 ug of mutant IDH1 20-mer peptide, and topical imiquimod accompanied it. This clone was observed a single time. Its antigen is unknown. Profiling relied on immunoSEQ multiplex PCR, and the TCRdb table lists in-frame clones only, not all of them. This sample yields tens of thousands of clones, of which approximately 81% are seen a single time; 4.1% belongs to the top ten. Per germline, CDR1 SGDLS and CDR2 YYNGEE. The CDR3 is 14 amino acids. V lost 2 bases to trimming and J lost 2 bases, with 11 bases between them. The starting material was PBMCs, obtained from a glioma patient whose treatment included an IDH1 peptide vaccine. The V and J genes are TRBV9 and TRBJ2-7; the D call may be TRBD1 or TRBD2 (5 bases each). The receptor comes from a woman aged 18-35 years with glioma. CDR3 nucleotides: TGTGCCAGCAGCGTCCGGGACGGTACCTACGAGCAGTACTTC. It encodes CASSVRDGTYEQYF. The full variable domain, rest sourced from reference TRBV9 and TRBJ2-7, is DSGVTQTPKHLITATGQRVTLRCSPRSGDLSVYWYQQSLDQGLQFLIQYYNGEERAKGNILERFSAQQFPDLHSELNLSSLELGDSALYFCASSVRDGTYEQYFGPGTRLTVT.